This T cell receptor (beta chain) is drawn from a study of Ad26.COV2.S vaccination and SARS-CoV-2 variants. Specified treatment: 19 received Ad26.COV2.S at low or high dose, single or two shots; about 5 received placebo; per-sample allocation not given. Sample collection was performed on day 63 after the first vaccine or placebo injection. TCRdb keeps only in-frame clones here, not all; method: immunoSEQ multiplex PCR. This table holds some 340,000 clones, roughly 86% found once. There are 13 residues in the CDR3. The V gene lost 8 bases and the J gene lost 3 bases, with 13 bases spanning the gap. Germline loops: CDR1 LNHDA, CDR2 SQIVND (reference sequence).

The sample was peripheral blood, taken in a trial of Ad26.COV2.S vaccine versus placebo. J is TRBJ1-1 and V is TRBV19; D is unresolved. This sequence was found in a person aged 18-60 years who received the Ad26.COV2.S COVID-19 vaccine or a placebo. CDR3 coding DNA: TGTGCCAGTGCATGGGGAGGTGACACTGAAGCTTTCTTT. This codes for CASAWGGDTEAFF.